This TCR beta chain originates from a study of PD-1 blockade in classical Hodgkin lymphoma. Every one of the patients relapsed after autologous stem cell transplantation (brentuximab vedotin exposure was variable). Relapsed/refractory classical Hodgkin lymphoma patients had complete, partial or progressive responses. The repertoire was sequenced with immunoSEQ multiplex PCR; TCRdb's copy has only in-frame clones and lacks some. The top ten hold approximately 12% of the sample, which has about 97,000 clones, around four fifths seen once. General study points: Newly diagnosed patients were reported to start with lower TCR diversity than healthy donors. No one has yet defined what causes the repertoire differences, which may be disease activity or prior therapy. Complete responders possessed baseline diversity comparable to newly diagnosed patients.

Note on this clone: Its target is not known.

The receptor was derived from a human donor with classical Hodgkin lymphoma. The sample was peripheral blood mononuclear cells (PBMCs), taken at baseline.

The CDR3 DNA sequence: TGTGCCATCAGTGAGTATCCGAATCAGCCCCAGCATTTT. It is translated as CAISEYPNQPQHF. The chain joins TRBV10-3 to TRBJ1-5, with no clear D. V gave up 1 base and J gave up 4 bases, with 5 bases separating them. CDR3 length: 13 amino acids. Germline CDR1 is ENHRY and CDR2 is SYGVKD.